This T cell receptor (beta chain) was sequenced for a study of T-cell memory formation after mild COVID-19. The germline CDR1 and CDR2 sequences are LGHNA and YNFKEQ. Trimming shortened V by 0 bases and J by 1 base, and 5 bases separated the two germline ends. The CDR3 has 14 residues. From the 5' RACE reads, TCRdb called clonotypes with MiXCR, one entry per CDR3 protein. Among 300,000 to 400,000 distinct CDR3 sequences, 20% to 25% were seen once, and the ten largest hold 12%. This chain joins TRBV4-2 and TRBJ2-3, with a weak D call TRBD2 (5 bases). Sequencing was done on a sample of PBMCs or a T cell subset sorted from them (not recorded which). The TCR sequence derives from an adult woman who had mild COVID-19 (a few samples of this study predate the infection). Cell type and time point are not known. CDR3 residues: CASSQEEGTDTQYF. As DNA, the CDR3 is TGTGCCAGCAGCCAAGAGGAGGGCACAGATACGCAGTATTTT.